This T cell receptor beta chain was captured in a study of blood T cell repertoires in COVID-19. In the study overall: The United States, Italy and Spain were the sources of the acute and convalescent COVID-19 samples.

The data were produced by immunoSEQ multiplex PCR, yet TCRdb's version contains in-frame clones alone and is incomplete. The data show roughly 250,000 clones, roughly 88% seen once. This CDR3 is built from 16 residues. V shed 5 bases and J 6 bases; nucleotides not matched to a gene: 8. Looked up from germline, CDR1 is MNHEY and CDR2 is SMNVEV (reference sequence). The sequenced sample was PBMCs or T cells enriched from blood (not recorded which). This receptor was taken from a middle-aged woman with acute COVID-19. The V gene is TRBV27, the J gene TRBJ2-1; TRBD2 matches 12 bases. CDR3 coding DNA: TGTGCCAGCAGTCCTCGACTAGCGGGAGTTATCAATGAGCAGTTCTTC. It encodes CASSPRLAGVINEQFF.